This T cell receptor beta chain was identified in a study of T cells after yellow fever vaccination. TCRdb reprocessed the 5' RACE reads via MiXCR and lists one record per CDR3 protein. The repertoire holds roughly 180,000 distinct CDR3 sequences, roughly 6.4% seen once, with 2.9% in the top ten. The CDR3 totals 14 residues. Germline CDR1 reads SEHNR; CDR2 reads FQNEAQ (reference sequence). V was clipped by 2 bases and J by 3 bases, with 9 bases between them. This TCR came from a man younger than 35 who received the YFV17D yellow fever vaccine. The sequenced sample was CD4+ T cells sorted from PBMCs, obtained on the day of the first yellow fever vaccination. The chain joins TRBV7-9 to TRBJ2-3; weak D call: TRBD2 (5 bases). CDR3 amino acids: CASSLHGGTDTQYF. The CDR3 DNA sequence: TGTGCCAGCAGCTTACACGGCGGGACAGATACGCAGTATTTT.